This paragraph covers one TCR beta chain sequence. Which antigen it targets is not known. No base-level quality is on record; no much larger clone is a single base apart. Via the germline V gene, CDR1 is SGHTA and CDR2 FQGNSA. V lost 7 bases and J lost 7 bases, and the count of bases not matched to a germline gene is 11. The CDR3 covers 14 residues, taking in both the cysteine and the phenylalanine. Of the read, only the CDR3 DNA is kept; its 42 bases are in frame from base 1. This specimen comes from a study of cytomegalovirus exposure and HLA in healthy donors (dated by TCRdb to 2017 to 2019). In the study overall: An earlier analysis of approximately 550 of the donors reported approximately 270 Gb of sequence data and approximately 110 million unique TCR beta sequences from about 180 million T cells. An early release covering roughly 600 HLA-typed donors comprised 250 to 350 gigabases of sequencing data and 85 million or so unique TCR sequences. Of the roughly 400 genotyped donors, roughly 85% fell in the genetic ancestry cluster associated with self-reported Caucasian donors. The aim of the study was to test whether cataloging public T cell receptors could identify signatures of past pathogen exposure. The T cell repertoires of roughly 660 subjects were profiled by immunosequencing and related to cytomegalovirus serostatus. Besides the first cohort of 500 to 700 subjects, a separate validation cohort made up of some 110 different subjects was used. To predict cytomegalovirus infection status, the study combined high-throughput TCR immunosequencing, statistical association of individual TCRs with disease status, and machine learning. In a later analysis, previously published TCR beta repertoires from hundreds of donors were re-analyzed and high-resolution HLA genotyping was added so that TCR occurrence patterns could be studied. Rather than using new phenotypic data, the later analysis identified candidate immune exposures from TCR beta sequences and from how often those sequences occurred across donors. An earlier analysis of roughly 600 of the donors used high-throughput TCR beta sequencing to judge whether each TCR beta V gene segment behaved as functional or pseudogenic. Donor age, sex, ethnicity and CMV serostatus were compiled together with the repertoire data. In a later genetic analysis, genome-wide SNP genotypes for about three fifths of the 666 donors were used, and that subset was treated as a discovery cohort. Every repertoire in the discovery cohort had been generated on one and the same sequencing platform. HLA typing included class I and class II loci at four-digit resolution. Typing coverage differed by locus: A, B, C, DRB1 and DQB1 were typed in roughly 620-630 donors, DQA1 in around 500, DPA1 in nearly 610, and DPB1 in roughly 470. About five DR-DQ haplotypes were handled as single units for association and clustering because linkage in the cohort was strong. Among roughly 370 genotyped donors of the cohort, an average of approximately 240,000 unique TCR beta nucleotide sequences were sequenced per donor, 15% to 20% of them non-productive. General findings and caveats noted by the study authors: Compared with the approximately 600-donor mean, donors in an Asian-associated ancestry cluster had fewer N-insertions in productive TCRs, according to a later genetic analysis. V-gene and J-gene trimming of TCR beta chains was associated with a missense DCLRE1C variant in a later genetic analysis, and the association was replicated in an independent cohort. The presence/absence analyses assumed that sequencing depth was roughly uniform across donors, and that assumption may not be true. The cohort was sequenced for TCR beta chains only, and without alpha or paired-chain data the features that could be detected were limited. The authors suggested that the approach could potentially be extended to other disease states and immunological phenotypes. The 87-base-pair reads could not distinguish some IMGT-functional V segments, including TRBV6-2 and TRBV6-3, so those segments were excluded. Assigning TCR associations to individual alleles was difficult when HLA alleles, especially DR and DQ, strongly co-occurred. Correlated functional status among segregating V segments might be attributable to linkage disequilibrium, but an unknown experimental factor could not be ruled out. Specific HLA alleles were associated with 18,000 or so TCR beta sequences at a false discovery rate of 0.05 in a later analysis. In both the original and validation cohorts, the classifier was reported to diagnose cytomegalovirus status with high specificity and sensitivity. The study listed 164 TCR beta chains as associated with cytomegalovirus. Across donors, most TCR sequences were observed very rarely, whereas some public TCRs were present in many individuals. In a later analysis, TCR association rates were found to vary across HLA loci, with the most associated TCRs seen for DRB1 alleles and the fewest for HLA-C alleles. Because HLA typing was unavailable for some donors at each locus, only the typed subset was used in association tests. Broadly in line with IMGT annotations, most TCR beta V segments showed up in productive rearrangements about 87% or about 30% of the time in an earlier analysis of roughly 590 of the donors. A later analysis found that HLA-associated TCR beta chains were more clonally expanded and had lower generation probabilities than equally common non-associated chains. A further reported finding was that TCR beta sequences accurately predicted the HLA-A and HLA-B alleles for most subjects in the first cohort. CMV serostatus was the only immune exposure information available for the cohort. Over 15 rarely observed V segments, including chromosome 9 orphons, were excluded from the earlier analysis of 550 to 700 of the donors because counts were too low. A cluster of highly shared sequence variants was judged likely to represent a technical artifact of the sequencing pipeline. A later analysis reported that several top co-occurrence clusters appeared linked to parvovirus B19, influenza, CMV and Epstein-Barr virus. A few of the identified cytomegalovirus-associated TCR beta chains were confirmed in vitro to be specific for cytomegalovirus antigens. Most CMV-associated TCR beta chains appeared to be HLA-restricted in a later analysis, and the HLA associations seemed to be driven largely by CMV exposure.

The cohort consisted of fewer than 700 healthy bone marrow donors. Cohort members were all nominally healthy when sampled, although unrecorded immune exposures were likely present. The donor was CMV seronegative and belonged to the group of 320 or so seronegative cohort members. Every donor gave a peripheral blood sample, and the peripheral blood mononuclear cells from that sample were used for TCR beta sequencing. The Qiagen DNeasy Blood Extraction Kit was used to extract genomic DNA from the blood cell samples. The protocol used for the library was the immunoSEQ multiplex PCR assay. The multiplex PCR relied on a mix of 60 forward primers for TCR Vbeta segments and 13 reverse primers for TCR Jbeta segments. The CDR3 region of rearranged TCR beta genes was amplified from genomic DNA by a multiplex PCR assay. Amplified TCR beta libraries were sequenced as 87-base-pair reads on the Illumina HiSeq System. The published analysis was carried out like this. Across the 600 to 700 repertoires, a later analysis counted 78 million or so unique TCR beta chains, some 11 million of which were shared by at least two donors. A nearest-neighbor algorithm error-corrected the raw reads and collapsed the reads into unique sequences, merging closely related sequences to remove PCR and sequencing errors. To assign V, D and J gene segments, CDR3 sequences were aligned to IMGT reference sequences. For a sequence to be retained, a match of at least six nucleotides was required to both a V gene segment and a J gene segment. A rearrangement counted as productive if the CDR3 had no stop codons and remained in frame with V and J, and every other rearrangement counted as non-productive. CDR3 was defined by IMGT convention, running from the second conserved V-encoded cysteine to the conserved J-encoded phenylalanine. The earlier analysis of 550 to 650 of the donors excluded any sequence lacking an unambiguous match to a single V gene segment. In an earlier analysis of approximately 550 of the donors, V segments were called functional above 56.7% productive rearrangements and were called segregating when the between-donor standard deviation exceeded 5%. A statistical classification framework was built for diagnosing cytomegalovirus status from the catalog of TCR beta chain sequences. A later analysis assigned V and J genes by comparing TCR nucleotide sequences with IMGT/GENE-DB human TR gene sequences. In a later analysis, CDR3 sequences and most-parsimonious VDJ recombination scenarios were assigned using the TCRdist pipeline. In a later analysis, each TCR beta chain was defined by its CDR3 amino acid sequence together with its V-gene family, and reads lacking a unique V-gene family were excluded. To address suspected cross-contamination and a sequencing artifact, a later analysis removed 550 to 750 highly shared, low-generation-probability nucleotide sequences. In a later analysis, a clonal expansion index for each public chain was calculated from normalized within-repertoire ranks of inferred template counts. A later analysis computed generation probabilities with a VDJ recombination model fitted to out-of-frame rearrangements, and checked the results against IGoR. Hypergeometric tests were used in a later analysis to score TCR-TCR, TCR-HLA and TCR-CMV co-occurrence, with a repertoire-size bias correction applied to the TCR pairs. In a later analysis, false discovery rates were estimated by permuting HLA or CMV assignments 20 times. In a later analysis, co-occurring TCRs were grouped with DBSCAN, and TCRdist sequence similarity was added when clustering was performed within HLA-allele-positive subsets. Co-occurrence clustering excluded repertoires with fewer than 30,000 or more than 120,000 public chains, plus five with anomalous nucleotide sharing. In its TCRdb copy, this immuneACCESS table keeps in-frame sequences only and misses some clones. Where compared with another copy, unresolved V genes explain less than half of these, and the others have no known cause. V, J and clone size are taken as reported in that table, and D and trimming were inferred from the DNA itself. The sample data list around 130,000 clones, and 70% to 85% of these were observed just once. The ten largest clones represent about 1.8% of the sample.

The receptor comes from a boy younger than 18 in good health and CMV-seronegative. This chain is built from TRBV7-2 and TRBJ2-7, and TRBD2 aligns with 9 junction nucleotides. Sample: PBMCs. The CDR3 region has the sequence CASTSGSGGREQYF. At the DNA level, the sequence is TGTGCCAGCACAAGCGGGAGCGGGGGGCGTGAGCAGTACTTC.